This TCR beta chain was profiled in a study of CD8 T cells in ankylosing spondylitis. Findings and caveats of the study: Seemingly distinctive of ankylosing spondylitis blood was a TCR beta motif formed by eight highly homologous variants.

About this clonotype: Its antigen is unknown.

V shed 4 bases and J shed 7 bases, with 11 bases lying between them. This CDR3 has 12 amino acids. Germline CDR1 MDHEN, CDR2 SYDVKM. Scientists made TCR beta libraries using quantitative 5'-RACE with molecular barcodes. From the 5' RACE reads, TCRdb called clonotypes with MiXCR, one entry per CDR3 protein. The sample has fewer than 400,000 distinct CDR3 sequences, approximately 20% seen once; the top ten hold around 17%. The chain links TRBV28 to TRBJ2-7, with TRBD2 as a possible D gene (5 bases). Sequencing was done on a sample of blood, either unsorted or a sorted T cell fraction (not recorded which). This clonotype was sampled from a male donor with ankylosing spondylitis. Here the CDR3 DNA reads TGTGCCAGCAGTTCCCATGGCGGGGAGCAGTACTTC. It codes for CASSSHGGEQYF.